These T cell receptor beta chains were read from a single sample in a study of T cell responses to AZD1222 COVID-19 vaccine. Measured with immunoSEQ multiplex PCR; TCRdb has only the in-frame clones, and not every one. In the table there are about 100,000 clones, approximately 87% of which are singletons. Sequencing was performed on peripheral blood, taken on day 0 of AZD1222 vaccination. These receptors were taken from an adult in good health. The conserved cysteine and the conserved F or W are not part of the CDR3 here. D genes are given only for firm matches. Clone sizes are given selectively: once, few, many, or a class where the clone is expanded.

clone_size | d_call | v_call | cdr3_aa
NA | TRBD1 | TRBV6-2/TRBV6-3 | ASSEQGVYGYT
NA | NA | TRBV2 | ASSGGFNYGYT
NA | TRBD1 | TRBV6-5 | ASSRDRGHRQPQH
once | NA | TRBV9 | ASSYRSSGNTIY
once | TRBD1 | TRBV29-1 | SVSGTGRSEAF
NA | NA | TRBV5-3 | ARSANRVEVGNTEAF
NA | NA | TRBV2 | ASSDTGITSTDTQY
NA | NA | TRBV21-1 | ASSKGVYEQY
NA | NA | TRBV6-2/TRBV6-3 | ASSYSNWWGNTEAF
NA | NA | TRBV6-4 | ASSVEDTGELF
NA | NA | TRBV19 | ASSRAARTSYEQY
NA | NA | TRBV6-2/TRBV6-3 | ASSYSSVGRRGNEQF
NA | NA | TRBV7-2 | ASTTGNYNEQF
NA | NA | TRBV11-2 | ASSLAQVVSSPLH
NA | NA | TRBV7-2 | ASSFRNRANYNEQF
NA | TRBD1 | TRBV19 | ASSTQGQLGGYT
NA | NA | TRBV4-3 | ASSPSRDQPQH
NA | TRBD1 | TRBV19 | AKTGTGAYEQY
NA | NA | TRBV12-3/TRBV12-4 | ASSSSKGQPQH
NA | NA | TRBV6-5 | ASSPPRGRTEAF
NA | TRBD1 | TRBV7-9 | ASSKTGTGFGSRYSPLH
NA | NA | TRBV19 | ASSFSSSFGYT
NA | NA | TRBV4-1 | ASSRWQGETQY
NA | NA | TRBV19 | ASSIGTSGNTIY
NA | NA | TRBV6-1 | ASSEARGTEAF
NA | NA | TRBV5-1 | ASSLGAGISTDTQY
NA | NA | TRBV14 | ASSHTRNTEAF
NA | NA | TRBV18 | ASSPQGSYNEQF
NA | TRBD1 | TRBV9 | ASSTRQGATEAF
NA | TRBD1 | TRBV11-3 | ASSLDRGQGAF
once | NA | TRBV29-1 | SVDRQINYGYT
NA | NA | TRBV5-1 | ASSLGVGTSQETQY
NA | TRBD2 | TRBV10-2 | ASSESLAGGVGTQY
NA | TRBD1 | TRBV18 | ASSLQGGNTDTQY
NA | NA | TRBV15 | ATSRALSSGNTIY
NA | TRBD2 | TRBV5-1 | ASSKLAGGADTQY
NA | NA | TRBV6-6 | ASSYTGGSNTGELF
NA | NA | TRBV10-3 | AISHGAYTGELF
NA | NA | TRBV15 | ATSRGPSSGNTIY
NA | TRBD1 | TRBV24-1 | ATSAGQGWDNEQF
NA | NA | TRBV10-3 | AISDLDGGRNEQF
NA | NA | TRBV5-5 | ASSLVQMNTEAF
NA | NA | TRBV10-3 | AISGGAGEWDTQY
NA | TRBD1 | TRBV9 | ASSATGTGETQY
NA | TRBD1 | TRBV6-7 | ASSYSTGVNTGELF
NA | TRBD1 | TRBV6-5 | ASSYDRARYNEQF
NA | NA | TRBV7-6 | ASGIGETQY
NA | TRBD1 | TRBV19 | ASSIAATGADGYT
NA | TRBD2 | TRBV2 | ASSDLAGVETQY
few | TRBD1 | TRBV19 | ASSTSTGTEAF
NA | NA | TRBV27 | ASSLGYPGNIQY
NA | NA | TRBV6-1 | ASSEGGWVYEQY
once | NA | TRBV14 | ASSKDSNQPQH
NA | NA | TRBV7-2 | ASSPRPLGVLTDTQY
NA | TRBD1 | TRBV6-2/TRBV6-3 | ASSYWGQLNQPQH
NA | NA | TRBV7-9 | ASSLTGFYGYT
NA | NA | TRBV14 | ASSQGSSNEQF
once | NA | TRBV20-1 | SARGGGPQH